Below, 21 T cell receptor beta chains from the same sample are listed, as sequenced in a study of T cell repertoires in cytomegalovirus infection. TCRdb re-called the reads with MiXCR, one entry per CDR3 protein. The table has 480,000 or so distinct CDR3 sequences, around 11% seen once. Sequenced material: PBMCs. These receptors originate from a human donor in good health (CMV status not recorded). Some clones in this sample may be carry-over from other donors' samples.

Turning to this clonotype: This may stem from a read error, because a much larger clone lies one nucleotide away. This rearrangement joins TRBV2 to TRBJ2-7; D might be TRBD1 or TRBD2, each matching 5 bases. Germline CDR1 reads SNHLY; CDR2 reads FYNNEI. Trimming pared 0 bases from V and 3 bases from J, leaving 21 bases between. The CDR3 covers 18 residues. In DNA, the CDR3 is TGTGCCAGCAGTGAAGCTTACTTTCGGGGCAGGGCCGACTACGAGCAGTACTTC. Translated, it gives CASSEAYFRGRADYEQYF.

The chain recombines TRBV10-3 with TRBJ2-1; TRBD2 matches at 14 bases. Losses at the gene ends were 4 bases for V and 0 bases for J; bases not matched to a gene: 8. CDR3 size: 19 residues. Germline V gene lookup returns CDR1 ENHRY and CDR2 SYGVKD. The CDR3 region is CAISGTSGGKLSSYNEQFF. The CDR3 nucleotides read TGTGCCATCAGTGGGACTAGCGGGGGGAAACTGAGCTCCTACAATGAGCAGTTCTTC.

This clonotype was picked up many times. The chain links TRBV7-6 to TRBJ1-3, with D hard to call. The CDR3 extends over 17 amino acids. Germline loops: CDR1 SGHVS, CDR2 FNYEAQ. V was trimmed by 4 bases and J by 0 bases, leaving 16 bases between them. The CDR3, as DNA: TGTGCCAGCAGCTCGTCCCCCCAGGTTTTCTCTGGAAACACCATATATTTT. Translation gives CASSSSPQVFSGNTIYF. The full variable domain, rest sourced from reference TRBV7-6 and TRBJ1-3, is GAGVSQSPRYKVTKRGQDVALRCDPISGHVSLYWYRQALGQGPEFLTYFNYEAQQDKSGLPNDRFSAERPEGSISTLTIQRTEQRDSAMYRCASSSSPQVFSGNTIYFGEGSWLTVV.

This clonotype appeared many times. The V gene is TRBV12-3 or TRBV12-4, the J gene TRBJ1-1, with a possible D match to TRBD1 (6 bases). The CDR3 runs to 14 residues. Trimming took 5 bases from V and 4 from J, leaving 14 bases between them. CDR3 DNA: TGTGCCAGCAGTCAAAACAGGGTCGCCACTGAAGCTTTCTTT. Translation: CASSQNRVATEAFF.

This clonotype turned up a few times. The rearrangement joins TRBV12-3 or TRBV12-4 to TRBJ2-2, with 10 bases fitting TRBD2. The CDR3 has 16 amino acids. V trimming: 3 bases; J trimming: 5 bases; junction bases outside the gene matches: 6. The CDR3 DNA reads TGTGCCAGCAGTTTCGGAGCGGGGGGGCGTACCGGGGAGCTGTTTTTT. Its translation is CASSFGAGGRTGELFF.

The table lists this clonotype with many counts. The chain has TRBV28 and TRBJ2-5, with D possibly being TRBD1 or TRBD2 (5 bases each). Germline loops: CDR1 MDHEN, CDR2 SYDVKM. The CDR3 has 16 amino acids. Trimming shortened V by 5 bases and J by 6 bases, and 22 bases separated the two germline ends. The CDR3 is CASSVQGGTVGKTQYF. The CDR3, as DNA: TGTGCCAGCAGTGTCCAGGGTGGGACGGTGGGTAAGACCCAGTACTTC.

This clonotype was seen at least ten times. V usage is TRBV12-5 and J usage is TRBJ2-7; tentatively, D is TRBD1 (6 bases). Trimming pared 0 bases from V and 6 bases from J, leaving 12 bases between. Germline CDR1 and CDR2: LGHNT and FRNRAP. The length of the CDR3 is 14 residues. The CDR3 coding sequence is TGTGCTAGTGGTTTGGTCTCAGGGGTCGGCGAGCAGTACTTC. Protein: CASGLVSGVGEQYF.

This clonotype was seen ten or more times. V is TRBV7-2 and J is TRBJ1-1; D perhaps matches TRBD1 (6 bases). The CDR3 is made up of 13 amino acids. V lost 6 bases, J lost 5 bases, and 13 bases lay in between. CDR1 and CDR2 from the germline V gene are SGHTA and FQGNSA. CDR3 loop: CASSNSRGTEAFF. In DNA form, the CDR3 reads TGTGCCAGCAGTAACTCCAGGGGAACTGAAGCTTTCTTT.

This clonotype was counted many times. The chain joins TRBV7-6 to TRBJ1-4, with 7 bases fitting TRBD1. Germline V CDR1 and CDR2: SGHVS, FNYEAQ. CDR3 length equals 16 residues. The ends lost 4 bases at V and 8 bases at J; junction bases unmatched: 13. The CDR3, as DNA: TGTGCCAGCAGCTCCTCGACAGGGTCCGCGGGGGAAAAACTGTTTTTT. This codes for CASSSSTGSAGEKLFF.

This clonotype was observed at least ten times. The V call is TRBV7-2, the J call TRBJ2-7; 7 bases line up with TRBD1. V was pared by 3 bases and J by 6 bases, with 2 bases of the junction left unmatched. The CDR3 is 12 residues long. Germline loops: CDR1 SGHTA, CDR2 FQGNSA. This CDR3 is CASSLTGTEQYF. CDR3 sequence (DNA): TGTGCCAGCAGCTTGACAGGGACCGAGCAGTACTTC.

This clonotype was seen at least ten times. V is TRBV5-6 and J is TRBJ1-1; weak D call: TRBD1 (5 bases). Germline CDR1 and CDR2: SGHDT and YYEEEE. Deletions cut 4 bases from V and 10 bases from J, with 14 bases between. CDR3 length equals 12 residues. The CDR3 bases are TGTGCCAGCAGCCTGAGGGGAGGTGGAGCTTTCTTT. Its protein is CASSLRGGGAFF.

In regard to this clonotype: Possible read error: a much larger clone is one base away. The chain has TRBV20-1 and TRBJ1-1, with 7 bases aligning to TRBD1. The CDR3 has 12 amino acids. CDR1 and CDR2 (germline): DFQATT, SNEGSKA (reference sequence). The CDR3 reads CSSGQANTEVFF. The DNA for the CDR3 is TGCAGCTCAGGACAGGCGAACACTGAAGTTTTCTTT.

This chain joins TRBV9 and TRBJ2-3, with D perhaps TRBD2 (5 bases). The ends were cut back, 0 bases at V and 3 bases at J, with 17 bases in the middle. The V gene's germline CDR1 is SGDLS and CDR2 YYNGEE. CDR3 length: 17 amino acids. In DNA form, the CDR3 reads TGTGCCAGCAGCGTAGTTCGGGCGGGTCCGTCTACAGATACGCAGTATTTT. Translation: CASSVVRAGPSTDTQYF.

The V and J genes are TRBV29-1 and TRBJ1-2; D is unclear. CDR1 and CDR2 (germline): SQVTM, ANQGSEA. The V gene lost 0 bases and the J gene lost 2 bases, with 13 bases spanning the gap. The CDR3 covers 15 residues. In nucleotides, the CDR3 is TGCAGCGTTGAAGATAACCCGGACGGGAACTATGGCTACACCTTC. Protein product: CSVEDNPDGNYGYTF.

This clonotype was counted at least ten times. This rearrangement joins TRBV5-6 to TRBJ2-6; TRBD2 matches 7 bases. CDR3 size: 15 residues. J was trimmed by 2 bases and V by 5 bases; bases with no gene match: 4. Germline values: CDR1 SGHDT, CDR2 YYEEEE. The CDR3 here is CASSIGGTGANVLTF. The CDR3 DNA is TGTGCCAGCAGTATCGGGGGGACTGGGGCCAACGTCCTGACTTTC. The whole variable domain, filled in from reference TRBV5-6 and TRBJ2-6, reads DAGVTQSPTHLIKTRGQQVTLRCSPKSGHDTVSWYQQALGQGPQFIFQYYEEEERQRGNFPDRFSGHQFPNYSSELNVNALLLGDSALYLCASSIGGTGANVLTFGAGSRLTVL.

V gene TRBV10-3 combines with J gene TRBJ1-2, with 8 bases fitting TRBD1. The germline CDR1 and CDR2 sequences are ENHRY and SYGVKD. Trimming cost V 7 bases and J 4 bases; bases outside gene matches: 11. The CDR3 sequence is 15 residues long. CDR3: CAITDLDRGGYGYTF. The CDR3 DNA is TGTGCCATCACCGACCTCGACAGGGGCGGCTATGGCTACACCTTC.

There are a few counts of this clonotype. The chain recombines TRBV20-1 with TRBJ2-1, with 9 positions matching TRBD2. V dropped 4 bases and J dropped 2; count of bases not matched to a gene: 6. From germline, CDR1 is DFQATT and CDR2 SNEGSKA (reference sequence). The CDR3 length is 15 residues. The CDR3 reads CSAIAGEEPYNEQFF. CDR3 DNA sequence: TGCAGTGCTATAGCGGGAGAAGAACCCTACAATGAGCAGTTCTTC.

The gene calls are TRBV19 and TRBJ1-1; no clear D gene. Trimming took 0 bases from V and 10 from J, leaving 12 bases between them. The germline V gene has CDR1 LNHDA and CDR2 SQIVND (reference sequence). The CDR3 loop spans 13 amino acids. The CDR3 sequence: CASSIDPLGGAFF. CDR3 bases: TGTGCCAGTAGTATAGACCCGCTTGGAGGAGCTTTCTTT.

Many counts were recorded for this clonotype. The chain recombines TRBV5-4 with TRBJ2-1; 11 bases line up with TRBD2. Germline V CDR1 and CDR2: SGHNT, YYREEE (reference sequence). V shed 4 bases and J 4 bases; nucleotides not matched to a gene: 13. The CDR3 is 18 amino acids. In DNA form, the CDR3 reads TGTGCCAGCAGCATGGGACTAGCGGACTCTATCGCTTACAATGAGCAGTTCTTC. Its translation: CASSMGLADSIAYNEQFF.

At least ten counts were recorded for this clonotype. This chain connects TRBV24-1 to TRBJ1-5, with a weak D call TRBD1 (5 bases). The CDR3 sequence is 15 residues long. Germline V gives CDR1 KGHDR, CDR2 SFDVKD. Between the trimmed V and J ends, which lost 9 bases and 0 bases, there was a span of 14 bases. In DNA, the CDR3 is TGTGCCACCGTGCAGGGAGTCGGTAGCAATCAGCCCCAGCATTTT. Amino acid sequence: CATVQGVGSNQPQHF.

This clonotype showed up many times. The chain carries TRBV12-3 or TRBV12-4 and TRBJ2-3; 10 bases agree with TRBD2. The CDR3 is 16 residues long. After removal of 6 bases from V and 6 bases from J, the junction contained 12 bases not matched to a gene. The CDR3 loop is CASSSGSGGVSDTQYF. CDR3 nucleotide sequence: TGTGCCAGCAGCTCGGGAAGCGGGGGGGTTTCGGATACGCAGTATTTT.